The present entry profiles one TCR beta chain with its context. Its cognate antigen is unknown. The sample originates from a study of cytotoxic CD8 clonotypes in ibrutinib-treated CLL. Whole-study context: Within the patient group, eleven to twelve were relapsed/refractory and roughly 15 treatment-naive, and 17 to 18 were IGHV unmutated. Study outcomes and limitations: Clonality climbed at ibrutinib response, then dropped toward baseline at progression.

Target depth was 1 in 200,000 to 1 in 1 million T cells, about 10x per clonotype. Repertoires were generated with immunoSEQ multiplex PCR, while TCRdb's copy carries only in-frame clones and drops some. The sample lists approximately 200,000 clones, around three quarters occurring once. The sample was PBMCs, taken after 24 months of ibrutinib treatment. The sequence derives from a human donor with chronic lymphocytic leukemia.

CDR3: CASSIGTSGSVTDTQYF. The CDR3 region has the DNA TGTGCCAGTAGTATAGGGACTAGCGGGAGTGTCACAGATACGCAGTATTTT. The chain is built from TRBV19 and TRBJ2-3, with 13 positions matching TRBD2. V lost 1 base, J lost 2 bases, and 3 bases stayed unmatched. Germline V gene data show CDR1 as LNHDA and CDR2 as SQIVND (reference sequence). This CDR3 has 17 amino acids.